This T cell receptor beta chain is drawn from a study of T cell responses to AZD1222 COVID-19 vaccine (dated by TCRdb to the early 2020s). Context from the whole study: TCR sequencing was performed for about 250 trial participants, of whom 200 to 210 were given two doses of AZD1222 and some 25 were given two doses of MenACWY control vaccine. Trial participants were enrolled into age subgroups of 18-55, 56-69 and 70-plus years, which contained roughly 150, 30 and 60 TCR-sequenced participants, respectively.

The time point tag for this specimen amounts to: baseline before first vaccination. The sample's treatment or condition label, decoded: meningococcal conjugate vaccine given as trial control. Vaccinee samples were obtained from the UK trials COV001 and COV002, which included a single-blind randomized controlled phase 2/3 trial of AZD1222 (ChAdOx1 nCoV-19) in healthy adults. Trial participant PBMC samples were collected at day 0 and day 28 after the second dose for TCRbeta chain sequencing. Regarding this clone: No cognate antigen has been identified for it. No base-level quality is on record; no much larger clone is a single base apart. The identical CDR3 is also encoded by other nucleotide sequences in the sample.

The CDR3 regions of human TCRbeta chains were analyzed by immunosequencing. Processing in the source paper ran as follows. Repertoire TCRs were matched against a reference library of SARS-CoV-2-specific TCRs generated with the MIRA antigen-specificity platform. Breadth was defined as the fraction of unique TCRs that were SARS-CoV-2-associated, and depth was defined as the fraction of total T cells that were SARS-CoV-2-associated. Each spike-specific TCR was assigned to its reactive spike region and to a CD4 or CD8 class using the MIRA data. Log10-transformed breadth and depth values were compared by one-way ANOVA with Sidak's multiple comparisons tests. The table comes from immuneACCESS by way of TCRdb, which keeps in-frame sequences with V and J called. Part of the clones is missing from these tables; in studies checked, under half for an unresolved V gene and the rest for unknown reasons. V and J calls and clone size are those listed in that table; D and trimming were worked out from the DNA. Within this sample are some 150,000 clones, with over 80% of them counted one time only. The ten largest clones add up to 2.5% to 3% of the sample.

The research as a whole found: The 56-69-year group was small, and its depth increase did not reach significance, likely because of low power. Because no day 14 peak-response samples were available, the repertoires could be characterized only after the peak T cell response. A significant rise in spike-specific TCR breadth and depth was observed after two AZD1222 doses relative to day 0 and relative to MenACWY recipients. Participants were mostly white British, with more females than males. The authors suggested clonal diversity may have been underestimated. Conclusions about previously exposed vaccinees are limited because only six or seven AZD1222 recipients were SARS-CoV-2 seropositive at baseline. The whole spike protein was spanned by vaccine-associated CD4 TCRs, and dominant responses were seen in regions 160-218 and 743-854. Reportedly, almost half of the unique spike-specific TCRs recognized epitopes lying outside the regions that are mutated in the B.1.351 and B.1.1.7 variants.

CDR1 and CDR2 are drawn from the germline V gene: SGHRS, YFSETQ. The CDR3 spans 14 residues, from the cysteine through the phenylalanine. Only the CDR3 region is kept as DNA, spanning 42 bases read in frame from base 1. V is pared back by 2 bases and J by 0 bases, with 5 bases lying between the germline termini. The receptor was isolated from an adult in good health. This material consisted of peripheral blood, taken on day 0 of MenACWY control vaccination. The rearrangement combines TRBV5-1 with TRBJ2-2; no D gene is confidently identified. Here the CDR3 is given as CASSLRSNTGELFF. Read as DNA, the sequence is TGCGCCAGCAGCTTACGATCGAACACCGGGGAGCTGTTTTTT.